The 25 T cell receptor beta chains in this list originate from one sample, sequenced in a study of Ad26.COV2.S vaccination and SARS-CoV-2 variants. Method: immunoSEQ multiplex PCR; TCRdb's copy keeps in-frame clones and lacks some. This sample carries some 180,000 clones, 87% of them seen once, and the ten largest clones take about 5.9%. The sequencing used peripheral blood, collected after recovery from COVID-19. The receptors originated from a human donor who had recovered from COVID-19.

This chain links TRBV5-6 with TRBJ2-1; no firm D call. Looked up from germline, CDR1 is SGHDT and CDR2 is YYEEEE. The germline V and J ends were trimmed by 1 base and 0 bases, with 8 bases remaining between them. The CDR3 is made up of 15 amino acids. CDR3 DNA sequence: TGTGCCAGCAGCTTGAGGCTAGACTCCTACAATGAGCAGTTCTTC. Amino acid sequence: CASSLRLDSYNEQFF.

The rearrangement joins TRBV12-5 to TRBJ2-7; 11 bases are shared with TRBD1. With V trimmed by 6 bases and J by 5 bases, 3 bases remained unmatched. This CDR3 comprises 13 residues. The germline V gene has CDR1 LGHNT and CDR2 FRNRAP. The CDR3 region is CASGRTGGNEQYF. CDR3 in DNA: TGTGCTAGTGGCCGGACAGGGGGCAACGAGCAGTACTTC.

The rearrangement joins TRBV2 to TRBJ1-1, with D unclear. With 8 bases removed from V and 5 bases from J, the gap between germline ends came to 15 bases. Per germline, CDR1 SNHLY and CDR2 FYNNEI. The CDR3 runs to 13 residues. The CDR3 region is CASRRLGGTEAFF. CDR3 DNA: TGTGCCAGCCGCAGGCTAGGAGGGACTGAAGCTTTCTTT.

The CDR3 region has the DNA TGTGCCAGCAGCTTGTCGGGACAGGGTCTCTACGAGCAGTACTTC. Translation gives CASSLSGQGLYEQYF. The chain has TRBV5-4 and TRBJ2-7; the match to TRBD1 covers 9 bases. After removal of 1 base from V and 3 bases from J, the junction contained 5 bases not matched to a gene. Germline CDR1 is SGHNT and CDR2 is YYREEE (reference sequence). This CDR3 comprises 15 residues. Based on the CDR3 plus reference TRBV5-4 and TRBJ2-7, the full variable domain is ETGVTQSPTHLIKTRGQQVTLRCSSQSGHNTVSWYQQALGQGPQFIFQYYREEENGRGNFPPRFSGLQFPNYSSELNVNALELDDSALYLCASSLSGQGLYEQYFGPGTRLTVT.

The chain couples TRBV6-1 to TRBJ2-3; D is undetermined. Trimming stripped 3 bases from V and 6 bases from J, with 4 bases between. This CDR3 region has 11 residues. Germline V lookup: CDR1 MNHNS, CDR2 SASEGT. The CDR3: CASSDLDTQYF. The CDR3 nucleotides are TGTGCCAGCAGTGATTTGGATACGCAGTATTTT.

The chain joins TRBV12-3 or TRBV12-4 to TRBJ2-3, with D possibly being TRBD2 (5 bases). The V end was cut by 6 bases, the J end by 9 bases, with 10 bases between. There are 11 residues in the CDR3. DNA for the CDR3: TGTGCCAGCAGGACCTCGGGAACGCAGTATTTT. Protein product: CASRTSGTQYF.

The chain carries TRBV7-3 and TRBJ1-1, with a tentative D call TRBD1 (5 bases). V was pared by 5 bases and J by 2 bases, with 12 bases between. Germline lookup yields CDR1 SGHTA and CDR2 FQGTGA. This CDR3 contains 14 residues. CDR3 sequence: CASSLGTANTEAFF. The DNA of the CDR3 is TGTGCCAGCAGCCTAGGGACGGCCAACACTGAAGCTTTCTTT.

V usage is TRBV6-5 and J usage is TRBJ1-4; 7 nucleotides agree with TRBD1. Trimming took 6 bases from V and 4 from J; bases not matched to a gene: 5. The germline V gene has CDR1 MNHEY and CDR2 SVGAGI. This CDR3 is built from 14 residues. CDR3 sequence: CASRRGQSNEKLFF. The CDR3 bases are TGTGCCAGCAGGAGGGGACAGAGTAATGAAAAACTGTTTTTT.

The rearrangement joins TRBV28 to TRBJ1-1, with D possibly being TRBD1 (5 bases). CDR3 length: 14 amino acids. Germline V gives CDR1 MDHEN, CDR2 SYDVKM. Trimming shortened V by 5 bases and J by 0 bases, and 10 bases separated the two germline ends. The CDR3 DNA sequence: TGTGCCAGCAGTCCCAGGGTCGTGAACACTGAAGCTTTCTTT. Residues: CASSPRVVNTEAFF.

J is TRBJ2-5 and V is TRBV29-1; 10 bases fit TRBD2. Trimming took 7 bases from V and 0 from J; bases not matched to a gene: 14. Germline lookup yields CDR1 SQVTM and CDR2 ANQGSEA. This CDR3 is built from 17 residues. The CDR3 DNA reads TGCAGCGGTGGCGCCGACGAGCGGGAGGGGTACCAAGAGACCCAGTACTTC. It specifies CSGGADEREGYQETQYF.

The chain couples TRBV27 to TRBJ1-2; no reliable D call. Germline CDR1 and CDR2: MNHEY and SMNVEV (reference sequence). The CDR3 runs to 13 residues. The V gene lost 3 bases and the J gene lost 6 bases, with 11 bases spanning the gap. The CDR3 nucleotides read TGTGCCAGCAGTTTTAGTGTCGGGGATGGCTACACCTTC. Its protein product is CASSFSVGDGYTF.

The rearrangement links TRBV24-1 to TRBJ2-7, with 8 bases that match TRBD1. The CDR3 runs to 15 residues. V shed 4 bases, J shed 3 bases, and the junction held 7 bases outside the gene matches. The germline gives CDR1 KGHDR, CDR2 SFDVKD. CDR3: CATSDPGTGIYEQYF. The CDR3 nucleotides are TGTGCCACCAGTGACCCCGGGACAGGAATCTACGAGCAGTACTTC.

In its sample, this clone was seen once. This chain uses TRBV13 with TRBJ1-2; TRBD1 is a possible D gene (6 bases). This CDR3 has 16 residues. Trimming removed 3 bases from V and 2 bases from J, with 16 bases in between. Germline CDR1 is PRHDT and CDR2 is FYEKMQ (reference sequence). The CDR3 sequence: CASSLGASGGNYGYTF. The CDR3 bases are TGTGCCAGCAGCTTGGGGGCCTCCGGGGGAAACTATGGCTACACCTTC.

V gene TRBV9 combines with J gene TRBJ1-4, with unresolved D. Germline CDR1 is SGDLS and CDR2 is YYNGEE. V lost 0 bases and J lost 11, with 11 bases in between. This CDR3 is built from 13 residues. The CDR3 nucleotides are TGTGCCAGCAGCGTAGCTTCTGGGAAGAAACTGTTTTTT. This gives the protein CASSVASGKKLFF. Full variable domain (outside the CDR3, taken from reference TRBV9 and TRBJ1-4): DSGVTQTPKHLITATGQRVTLRCSPRSGDLSVYWYQQSLDQGLQFLIQYYNGEERAKGNILERFSAQQFPDLHSELNLSSLELGDSALYFCASSVASGKKLFFGSGTQLSVL.

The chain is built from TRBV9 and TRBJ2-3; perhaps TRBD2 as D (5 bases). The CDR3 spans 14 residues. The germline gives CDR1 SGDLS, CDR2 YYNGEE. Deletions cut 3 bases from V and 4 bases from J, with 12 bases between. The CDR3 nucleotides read TGTGCCAGCAGCGGCGCACTAGAAGCAGATACGCAGTATTTT. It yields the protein CASSGALEADTQYF.

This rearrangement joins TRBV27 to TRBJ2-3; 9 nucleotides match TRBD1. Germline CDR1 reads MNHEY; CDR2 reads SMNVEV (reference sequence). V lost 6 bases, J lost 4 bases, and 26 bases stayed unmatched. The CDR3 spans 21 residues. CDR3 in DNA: TGTGCCAGCAGCAAAAGGCAACATAAGCTGAGGGAACAGGGGGCCGCAGATACGCAGTATTTT. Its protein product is CASSKRQHKLREQGAADTQYF.

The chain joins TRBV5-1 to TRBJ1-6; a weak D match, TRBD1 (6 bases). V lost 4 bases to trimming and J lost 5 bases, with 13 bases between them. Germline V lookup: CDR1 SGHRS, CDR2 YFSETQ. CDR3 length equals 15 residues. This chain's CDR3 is CASSPWGQDNSPLHF. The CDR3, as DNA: TGCGCCAGCAGCCCCTGGGGGCAGGATAATTCACCCCTCCACTTT. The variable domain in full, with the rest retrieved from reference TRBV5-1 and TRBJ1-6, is KAGVTQTPRYLIKTRGQQVTLSCSPISGHRSVSWYQQTPGQGLQFLFEYFSETQRNKGNFPGRFSGRQFSNSRSEMNVSTLELGDSALYLCASSPWGQDNSPLHFGNGTRLTVT.

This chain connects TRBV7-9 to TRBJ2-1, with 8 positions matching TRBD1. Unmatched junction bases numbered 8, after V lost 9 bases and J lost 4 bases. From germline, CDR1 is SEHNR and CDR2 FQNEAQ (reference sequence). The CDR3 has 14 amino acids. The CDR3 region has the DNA TGTGCCAGTACCGACAGGGGTCCATACAATGAGCAGTTCTTC. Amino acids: CASTDRGPYNEQFF.

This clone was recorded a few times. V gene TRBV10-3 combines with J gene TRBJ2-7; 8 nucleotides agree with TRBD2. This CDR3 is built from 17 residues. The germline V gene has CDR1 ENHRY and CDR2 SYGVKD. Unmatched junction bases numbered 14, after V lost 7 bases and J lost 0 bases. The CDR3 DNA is TGTGCCATCACTCCTGACCCCCCTAGCGGGCGCTCCTACGAGCAGTACTTC. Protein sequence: CAITPDPPSGRSYEQYF.

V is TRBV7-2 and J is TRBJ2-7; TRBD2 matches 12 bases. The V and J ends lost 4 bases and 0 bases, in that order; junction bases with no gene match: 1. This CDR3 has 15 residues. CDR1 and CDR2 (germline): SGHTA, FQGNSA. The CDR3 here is CASSWTSGTSYEQYF. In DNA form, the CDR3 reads TGTGCCAGCAGCTGGACTAGCGGGACCTCCTACGAGCAGTACTTC.

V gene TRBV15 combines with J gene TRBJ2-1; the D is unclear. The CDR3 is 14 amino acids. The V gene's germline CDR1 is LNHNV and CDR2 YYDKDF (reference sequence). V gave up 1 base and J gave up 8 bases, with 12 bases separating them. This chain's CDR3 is CATSRGFQLDEQFF. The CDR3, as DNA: TGTGCCACCAGCAGAGGATTTCAGCTCGATGAGCAGTTCTTC.

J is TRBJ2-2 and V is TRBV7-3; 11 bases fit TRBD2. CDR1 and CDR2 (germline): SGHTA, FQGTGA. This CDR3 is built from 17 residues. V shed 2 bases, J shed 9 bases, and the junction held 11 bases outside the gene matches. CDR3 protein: CASSLRLAGTLERELFF. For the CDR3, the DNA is TGTGCCAGCAGCTTACGACTAGCGGGGACCCTAGAAAGGGAGCTGTTTTTT.

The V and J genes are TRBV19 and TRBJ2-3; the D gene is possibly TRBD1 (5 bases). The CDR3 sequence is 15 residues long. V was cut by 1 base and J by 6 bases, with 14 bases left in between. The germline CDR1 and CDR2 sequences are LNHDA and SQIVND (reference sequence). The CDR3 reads CASSIARGIRDTQYF. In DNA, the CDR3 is TGTGCCAGTAGTATAGCTAGGGGTATCAGGGATACGCAGTATTTT.

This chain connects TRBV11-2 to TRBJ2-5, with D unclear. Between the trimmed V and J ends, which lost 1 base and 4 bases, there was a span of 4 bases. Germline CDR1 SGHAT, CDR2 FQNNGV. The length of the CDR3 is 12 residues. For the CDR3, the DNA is TGTGCCAGCAGCTTAGTTGGAGAGACCCAGTACTTC. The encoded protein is CASSLVGETQYF.

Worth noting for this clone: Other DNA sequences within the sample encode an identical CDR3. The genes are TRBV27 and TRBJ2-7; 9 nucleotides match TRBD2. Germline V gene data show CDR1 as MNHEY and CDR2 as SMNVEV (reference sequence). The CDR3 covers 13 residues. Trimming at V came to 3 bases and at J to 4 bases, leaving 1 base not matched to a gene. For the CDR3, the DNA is TGTGCCAGCAGTTTCACTAGCGGGTACGAGCAGTACTTC. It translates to CASSFTSGYEQYF.